The rows below give T cell receptor beta chains drawn from one sample of a study of OX40 agonist ivuxolimab in advanced cancers. Generated by immunoSEQ multiplex PCR, the TCRdb table keeps only in-frame clones and is missing some. The sample lists approximately 40,000 clones; 70% to 90% were seen once. Here the sequenced sample was CD4+ or CD8+ T cells sorted from blood, taken in a trial of the OX40 agonist ivuxolimab. The source is an adult with an advanced solid tumor such as melanoma, head and neck, liver or kidney cancer. Each CDR3 is given with its conserved first and last residue. D genes are given only for firm matches. Not every row has a clone size; where given, it reads once, few, many or a size class.

>TRBJ2-5|17|.|.|TRBV25-1
CASSELRVLASQETQYF
TGTGCCAGCAGTGAATTGAGGGTTCTAGCGAGTCAAGAGACCCAGTACTTC
>TRBJ1-5|15|medium-sized|.|TRBV28
CASRETTGENQPQHF
TGTGCCAGCAGGGAGACGACAGGCGAGAATCAGCCCCAGCATTTT
>TRBJ2-7|17|.|TRBD2|TRBV28
CASNRAPGLAESYEQYF
TGTGCCAGTAACAGGGCCCCGGGACTAGCGGAATCCTACGAGCAGTACTTC
>TRBJ2-7|13|.|.|TRBV27
CASSSLGRYEQYF
TGTGCCAGCAGTTCTCTGGGCCGCTACGAGCAGTACTTC
>TRBJ2-3|15|.|TRBD2|TRBV6-4
CASSGGTSGTDTQYF
TGTGCCAGCAGTGGCGGGACTAGCGGCACAGATACGCAGTATTTT
>TRBJ2-3|14|.|.|TRBV13
CASSYDYGRDTQYF
TGTGCCAGCAGCTACGACTATGGTAGGGATACGCAGTATTTT
>TRBJ1-5|14|.|.|TRBV7-9
CASSFAPSNQPQHF
TGTGCCAGCAGCTTCGCCCCTAGCAATCAGCCCCAGCATTTT
>TRBJ2-1|13|few|.|TRBV19
CASSYSTGGEQFF
TGTGCCAGTAGCTATAGTACCGGGGGTGAGCAGTTCTTC
>TRBJ2-1|13|.|.|TRBV4-1
CASSSTGSNEQFF
TGCGCCAGCAGCAGCACAGGGTCCAATGAGCAGTTCTTC
>TRBJ2-7|14|.|TRBD2|TRBV6-5
CASSRLAGAAEQYF
TGTGCCAGCAGTCGACTAGCGGGAGCTGCCGAGCAGTACTTC
>TRBJ1-5|13|.|.|TRBV27
CASSFVVGQPQHF
TGTGCCAGCAGTTTCGTCGTGGGGCAGCCCCAGCATTTT
>TRBJ2-2|17|.|TRBD2|TRBV10-3
CAISEPALAVNTGELFF
TGTGCCATCAGTGAGCCCGCCCTAGCGGTAAACACCGGGGAGCTGTTTTTT
>TRBJ1-4|12|.|TRBD1|TRBV7-8
CASSPDRAELFF
TGTGCCAGCAGCCCCGACAGGGCGGAACTGTTTTTT
>TRBJ2-7|13|.|.|TRBV30
CAWSVGRAYEQYF
TGTGCCTGGAGTGTCGGCAGGGCCTACGAGCAGTACTTC
>TRBJ1-5|14|.|.|TRBV27
CASAFGGEYQPQHF
TGTGCCAGCGCCTTCGGGGGGGAGTATCAGCCCCAGCATTTT
>TRBJ2-7|12|.|.|TRBV2
CASTAETYEQYF
TGTGCCAGCACTGCGGAGACCTACGAGCAGTACTTC
>TRBJ2-5|16|.|TRBD2|TRBV28
CASSLWTSRYQETQYF
TGTGCCAGCAGTTTATGGACTAGCAGGTACCAAGAGACCCAGTACTTC
>TRBJ2-3|15|.|.|TRBV4-1
CASSQEPGFTDTQYF
TGCGCCAGCAGCCAAGAACCTGGATTCACAGATACGCAGTATTTT
>TRBJ2-1|13|.|.|TRBV7-3
CASSFKGANEQFF
TGTGCCAGCAGCTTCAAAGGGGCGAATGAGCAGTTCTTC
>TRBJ2-7|15|once|.|TRBV4-1
CASSVYSGEAYEQYF
TGCGCCAGCAGCGTGTATTCGGGGGAAGCCTACGAGCAGTACTTC
>TRBJ2-7|15|.|.|TRBV28
CASSFRRDTAYEQYF
TGTGCCAGCAGTTTTCGGAGGGACACTGCTTACGAGCAGTACTTC
>TRBJ2-5|12|.|.|TRBV30
CAWSVPPETQYF
TGTGCCTGGAGTGTCCCCCCAGAGACCCAGTACTTC